This T cell receptor beta chain was recovered during a study of shared T cell receptors in the human thymus. Germline CDR1 LNHDA, CDR2 SQIVND (reference sequence). The CDR3 is made up of 16 amino acids. Sequencing used immunoSEQ multiplex PCR; TCRdb keeps in-frame clones, though not all of them. The table shows about 380,000 clones, with approximately 95% occurring only once. Sequences were obtained from thymocytes. This sequence joins TRBV19 and TRBJ2-5; 7 nucleotides agree with TRBD1. The last part of the DNA fits TRBJ2-7 better; the J call may be wrong. This clonotype was sampled from a human donor. DNA for the CDR3: TGTGCCAGTACCCTAGGTTTCGGGACAGTCCCCTACGAGCAGTACTTC. Translated: CASTLGFGTVPYEQYF.